This passage covers 19 T cell receptor beta chains from one sample sequenced in a study of tumor-infiltrating lymphocytes in oesophageal squamous cell carcinoma. One entry per CDR3 protein results from TCRdb running MiXCR on the PCR reads. The sample records over 20,000 distinct CDR3 sequences, roughly two fifths being singletons. The sequenced sample was esophageal tumor tissue. The source of these receptors is a male donor with esophageal squamous cell carcinoma.

With respect to this clonotype: The conserved closing phenylalanine or tryptophan is absent in this CDR3, likely reflecting a read error. The DNA is omitted, as the CDR3 cannot be located on it reliably, and the CDR3 follows TCRdb's listing. V is TRBV11-1 and J is TRBJ2-5; no check of the table's D call, TRBD1, against the DNA was made. The CDR3 is 16 residues long, counting both termini. Germline CDR1 is SGHAT and CDR2 is FQDESV (reference sequence). CDR3 residues: CASSSRGSNSPLHFGN.

J is TRBJ2-7 and V is TRBV11-3; D is perhaps TRBD1 (6 bases). This CDR3 comprises 14 residues. Germline loops: CDR1 SGHNT, CDR2 YENEEA. V was pared by 0 bases and J by 10 bases, with 16 bases between. The CDR3 sequence: CASSLDPTTGPQYF. CDR3 nucleotides: TGTGCCAGCAGCTTAGACCCAACCACAGGGCCTCAGTACTTC.

This clonotype was counted a few times. V gene TRBV12-3 or TRBV12-4 combines with J gene TRBJ2-7; D perhaps matches TRBD1 (5 bases). The germline V and J ends were trimmed by 5 bases and 1 base, with 12 bases remaining between them. The CDR3 consists of 14 residues. This chain's CDR3 is CASSPRVRSYEQYF. CDR3 in DNA: TGTGCCAGCAGTCCCAGGGTAAGGTCCTACGAGCAGTACTTC.

This clonotype came up many times. This may be a read error: a much more frequent sequence differs by one nucleotide. The CDR3 spells CASSGRLAGTGELYF. The CDR3, as DNA: TGTGCCAGCAGCGGCAGACTAGCGGGCACCGGGGAGCTGTATTTT. The chain carries TRBV7-2 and TRBJ2-3, with TRBD2 matching over 10 bases. The trim removed 5 bases at V and 14 bases at J, leaving 16 bases unmatched. The CDR3 runs 15 residues. Germline V lookup: CDR1 SGHTA, CDR2 FQGNSA.

This clonotype rates as medium-sized. J is TRBJ2-1 and V is TRBV7-3, with D perhaps TRBD2 (6 bases). Germline V gives CDR1 SGHTA, CDR2 FQGTGA. Trimming stripped 2 bases from V and 10 bases from J, with 12 bases between. The CDR3 is 13 residues long. CDR3 amino acids: CASSLGGVGEQFF. The CDR3 coding sequence is TGTGCCAGCAGCTTAGGAGGGGTCGGCGAGCAGTTCTTC.

This clonotype was observed many times. The chain couples TRBV7-2 to TRBJ2-5; no firm D call. CDR1 SGHTA and CDR2 FQGNSA come from the germline V gene. V was shortened by 5 bases and J by 4 bases, with 8 bases between the two germline ends. There are 12 residues in the CDR3. CDR3 sequence (DNA): TGTGCCAGCAGCCGTGTCCGAGAGACCCAGTACTTC. Translating it yields CASSRVRETQYF.

V is TRBV12-3 or TRBV12-4 and J is TRBJ2-5; 10 bases are a match to TRBD2. The CDR3 loop spans 13 amino acids. V trimming: 6 bases; J trimming: 7 bases; junction bases outside the gene matches: 5. The CDR3 nucleotides are TGTGCCAGCAGCCCTAGGACTAGCGGGACCCAGTACTTC. This translates into CASSPRTSGTQYF.

Worth noting for this clonotype: The conserved phenylalanine or tryptophan normally closing the CDR3 is absent here, so this likely arose from a read error. Because the CDR3's place on the DNA is in doubt, the DNA is left out and the CDR3 is given as listed by TCRdb. The V call is TRBV7-8, the J call TRBJ2-6; the listed D gene, TRBD1, was not tested against the DNA. CDR1 is SGHVS, CDR2 FQNEAQ, per germline. A total of 13 residues make up the CDR3, ends included. The CDR3 is CASSSAYEQYFGA.

This clonotype was observed many times. Since a much larger clone is just one base distant, this may be a read error. The chain carries TRBV12-3 or TRBV12-4 and TRBJ2-7; D tentatively fits TRBD1 or TRBD2 (5 bases each). The V end lost 1 base, the J end lost 7 bases, and 14 bases lay between the germline ends. The CDR3 is 14 amino acids. CDR3 bases: TGTGCCAGCAGTTTAGGTCGGGGCCTGTGGGAGCAGTACTTC. Amino acid sequence: CASSLGRGLWEQYF.

The V gene is TRBV7-2, the J gene TRBJ2-5; maybe TRBD1 (5 bases). Trimming removed 5 bases from V and 4 bases from J, with 11 bases in between. The CDR3 contains 13 residues. CDR1 SGHTA and CDR2 FQGNSA come from the germline V gene. The DNA for the CDR3 is TGTGCCAGCAGCCAAGACAGAGGAGAGACCCAGTACTTC. Its protein product is CASSQDRGETQYF.

About this clonotype itself: In this CDR3 the conserved last residue, phenylalanine or tryptophan, is missing, so a read error is likely. It is unclear where the CDR3 begins or ends on the DNA, so no DNA is shown, and the CDR3 is as TCRdb lists it. This chain uses TRBV6-5 with TRBJ2-6; the DNA was not used to check the table's D call, TRBD2. A total of 9 residues make up the CDR3, ends included. The germline gives CDR1 MNHEY, CDR2 SVGAGI. CDR3 sequence reads: CASTRSGGA.

This chain joins TRBV19 and TRBJ2-4; D not certain. TRBJ2-1 matches the DNA end more closely, so the J call is doubtful. This CDR3 comprises 11 residues. Germline CDR1 and CDR2: LNHDA and SQIVND (reference sequence). CDR3 nucleotides: TGTGCCAGTAGTATGGATGTAGAGCAGTTCTTC. This sequence encodes CASSMDVEQFF.

The rearrangement links TRBV7-2 to TRBJ1-4, with TRBD1 as a possible D gene (5 bases). Germline V gives CDR1 SGHTA, CDR2 FQGNSA. This CDR3 spans 14 amino acids. Between the trimmed V and J ends, which lost 5 bases and 7 bases, there was a span of 14 bases. DNA for the CDR3: TGTGCCAGCAGCCCCGGGGGGAGACCTGAAAAACTGTTTTTT. Residues: CASSPGGRPEKLFF.

This rearrangement joins TRBV12-5 to TRBJ2-5; TRBD2 agrees at 9 bases. The DNA end lines up better with TRBJ2-1; the J call may be wrong. This CDR3 is 16 amino acids long. The germline V gene has CDR1 LGHNT and CDR2 FRNRAP. This CDR3 reads CASGPGSSGGYNEQFF. The CDR3 DNA reads as TGTGCTAGTGGCCCTGGGAGTAGCGGGGGATACAATGAGCAGTTCTTC.

A few counts support this clonotype. The chain is built from TRBV7-2 and TRBJ2-3; 7 bases fit TRBD2. The CDR3 runs 14 residues. V dropped 4 bases and J dropped 0; count of bases not matched to a gene: 1. The germline V gene has CDR1 SGHTA and CDR2 FQGNSA. CDR3 in amino acids: CASSWGGSTDTQYF. The CDR3 DNA reads TGTGCCAGCAGCTGGGGAGGGAGCACAGATACGCAGTATTTT.

This clonotype was observed a handful of times. The chain uses TRBV7-8 and TRBJ2-5; 7 bases fit TRBD2. The CDR3 consists of 15 residues. Germline CDR1 reads SGHVS; CDR2 reads FQNEAQ. Unmatched junction bases numbered 4, after V lost 3 bases and J lost 0 bases. CDR3 amino acids: CASSFGTTYQETQYF. The DNA for the CDR3 is TGTGCCAGCAGCTTCGGGACTACGTACCAAGAGACCCAGTACTTC.

This clonotype is medium-sized. V usage is TRBV7-8 and J usage is TRBJ2-1; possible D gene TRBD2, 6 bases. V gave up 1 base and J gave up 7 bases, with 8 bases separating them. The CDR3 extends over 13 amino acids. Germline values: CDR1 SGHVS, CDR2 FQNEAQ. CDR3 region: CASSLVRGNEQFF. CDR3 nucleotides: TGTGCCAGCAGCTTAGTTCGGGGGAATGAGCAGTTCTTC.

This clonotype was recorded a few times. This chain links TRBV28 with TRBJ2-5, with 9 bases lining up with TRBD2. The ends lost 6 bases at V and 4 bases at J; junction bases unmatched: 6. CDR3 length equals 14 residues. CDR1 and CDR2 (germline): MDHEN, SYDVKM. The CDR3 nucleotides read TGTGCCAGCAGACTATCAGCGGGAGGAGAGACCCAGTACTTC. Translating gives CASRLSAGGETQYF.

Only a few counts were recorded for this clonotype. The V call is TRBV7-6, the J call TRBJ2-1, with 7 bases that match TRBD2. The CDR3 is 14 residues long. Germline CDR1 SGHVS, CDR2 FNYEAQ. V gave up 11 bases and J gave up 2 bases; unmatched junction bases: 9. The CDR3 protein is CAWGLAGAYNEQFF. DNA of the CDR3: TGTGCCTGGGGTTTAGCGGGCGCCTACAATGAGCAGTTCTTC. The full variable domain, completed using reference TRBV7-6 and TRBJ2-1, is GAGVSQSPRYKVTKRGQDVALRCDPISGHVSLYWYRQALGQGPEFLTYFNYEAQQDKSGLPNDRFSAERPEGSISTLTIQRTEQRDSAMYRCAWGLAGAYNEQFFGPGTRLTVL.